Below, 22 T cell receptor beta chains from the same sample are listed, as sequenced in a study of spatial heterogeneity in lung cancer. Noted time point: blood at routine non-recurrence follow-up after resection. Sequencing of whole RNA from tumor, nontumor lung or frozen PBMC involved no sorting. TCRdb processed the 5' RACE reads anew with MiXCR; each CDR3 protein has one entry. This sample yields roughly 120,000 distinct CDR3 sequences, of which 12% are seen a single time; 16% belongs to the top ten. The material sequenced was PBMCs, taken at follow-up. The receptors shown here come from a male donor with early-stage non-small cell lung cancer.

A few counts support this clonotype. This chain uses TRBV15 with TRBJ2-1; no clear D gene. Germline CDR1 LNHNV, CDR2 YYDKDF (reference sequence). CDR3 length: 13 amino acids. With 0 bases removed from V and 6 bases from J, the gap between germline ends came to 6 bases. The DNA of the CDR3 is TGTGCCACCAGCAGAGATCCCCCCAATGAGCAGTTCTTC. Protein product: CATSRDPPNEQFF.

CDR3 residues: CAWRTASGGNTDTQYF. CDR3 bases: TGTGCCTGGAGAACTGCTAGCGGGGGGAACACAGATACGCAGTATTTT. The chain is built from TRBV30 and TRBJ2-3; 11 bases are shared with TRBD2. Germline trimming cut 3 bases from V and 2 bases from J; bases unmatched to any gene: 7. The CDR3 length is 16 residues. Germline CDR1 is GTSNPN and CDR2 is SVGIG (reference sequence).

V usage is TRBV3-1 and J usage is TRBJ2-3, with D possibly being TRBD2 (6 bases). This CDR3 spans 11 amino acids. Deletions cut 8 bases from V and 7 bases from J, with 10 bases between. The germline CDR1 and CDR2 sequences are LGHDT and YNNKEL (reference sequence). The CDR3 coding sequence is TGTGCCAGCCGGACTACCAATACGCAGTATTTT. It yields the protein CASRTTNTQYF.

The gene calls are TRBV27 and TRBJ2-7; 7 bases match TRBD1. This CDR3 is 16 amino acids long. CDR1 and CDR2 (germline): MNHEY, SMNVEV (reference sequence). The V gene end was trimmed by 4 bases and the J gene end by 0 bases; junction bases not matched to a gene: 9. The CDR3 spells CASSSTDRALSYEQYF. The DNA for the CDR3 is TGTGCCAGCAGTTCGACCGACAGGGCACTCTCCTACGAGCAGTACTTC.

V gene TRBV5-6 combines with J gene TRBJ1-6, with 7 bases that match TRBD1. The J segment lost 0 bases and the V segment lost 4 bases, leaving 7 bases of the junction unmatched. CDR3 length: 17 residues. From germline, CDR1 is SGHDT and CDR2 YYEEEE. In DNA form, the CDR3 reads TGTGCCAGCAGCGACAGGGCCAAGAGCTCCTATAATTCACCCCTCCACTTT. This translates into CASSDRAKSSYNSPLHF. The full variable domain, with the rest looked up from reference TRBV5-6 and TRBJ1-6, is DAGVTQSPTHLIKTRGQQVTLRCSPKSGHDTVSWYQQALGQGPQFIFQYYEEEERQRGNFPDRFSGHQFPNYSSELNVNALLLGDSALYLCASSDRAKSSYNSPLHFGNGTRLTVT.

The chain employs TRBV28 and TRBJ2-3, with TRBD2 matching over 14 bases. The length of the CDR3 is 17 residues. The ends lost 5 bases at V and 6 bases at J; junction bases unmatched: 10. The germline V gene encodes CDR1 MDHEN and CDR2 SYDVKM. CDR3 DNA: TGTGCCAGCAGTACCCGGACTAGCGGGGGGCCCTCGGATACGCAGTATTTT. This translates into CASSTRTSGGPSDTQYF.

This clonotype was seen a handful of times. The J gene is TRBJ1-5, the V gene TRBV18, with D possibly matching TRBD1 (5 bases). The length of the CDR3 is 14 residues. CDR1 KGHSH and CDR2 LQKENI come from the germline V gene. Trimming took 3 bases from V and 9 from J, leaving 15 bases between them. This CDR3 is CASSPDSSLGPQHF. CDR3 in DNA: TGTGCCAGCTCACCCGACAGTTCCTTGGGGCCCCAGCATTTT.

This clonotype was seen at least ten times. CDR3 amino acids: CAWRPSYNEQFF. CDR3 DNA: TGTGCCTGGAGGCCCTCCTACAATGAGCAGTTCTTC. The V call is TRBV30, the J call TRBJ2-1; D remains unclear. The CDR3 totals 12 residues. V lost 3 bases and J 0 bases, leaving 3 bases between the germline ends. Per the germline V gene, CDR1 is GTSNPN and CDR2 is SVGIG (reference sequence).

V gene TRBV5-1 combines with J gene TRBJ1-6; D is uncertain. CDR3 length equals 14 residues. Germline V lookup: CDR1 SGHRS, CDR2 YFSETQ. The V gene lost 0 bases and the J gene lost 9 bases, with 10 bases spanning the gap. CDR3 bases: TGCGCCAGCAGCTTGGTCCCTGAAGCTTCACCCCTCCACTTT. The encoded protein is CASSLVPEASPLHF.

The table lists this clonotype with a few counts. The rearrangement links TRBV20-1 to TRBJ2-3; 10 nucleotides line up with TRBD2. CDR1 and CDR2 (germline): DFQATT, SNEGSKA (reference sequence). The CDR3 runs 14 residues. V trimming: 5 bases; J trimming: 7 bases; junction bases outside the gene matches: 9. CDR3 nucleotide sequence: TGCAGTGCTCCTCAACTGGGACTAGCGAATACGCAGTATTTT. Translating it yields CSAPQLGLANTQYF.

V and J are TRBV7-2 and TRBJ1-1, with D perhaps matching TRBD1 (5 bases). Trimming took off 3 bases at V and 0 bases at J, with 8 bases between the two ends. Germline V lookup: CDR1 SGHTA, CDR2 FQGNSA. The CDR3 contains 14 residues. CDR3 sequence (DNA): TGTGCCAGCAGCTTGGAGGGGATGAACACTGAAGCTTTCTTT. This translates into CASSLEGMNTEAFF.

The chain carries TRBV13 and TRBJ1-6; TRBD1 is a possible D gene (6 bases). Trimming left V 9 bases short and J 3 bases short, with 12 bases between. Germline CDR1 reads PRHDT; CDR2 reads FYEKMQ (reference sequence). The CDR3 extends over 14 amino acids. The CDR3 sequence: CASRAGHYNSPLHF. CDR3 nucleotide sequence: TGTGCCAGTAGGGCGGGACACTATAATTCACCCCTCCACTTT.

CDR3 loop: CASSGAWRNQPQHF. CDR3 DNA sequence: TGTGCCAGCAGTGGGGCCTGGCGCAATCAGCCCCAGCATTTT. V is TRBV6-6 and J is TRBJ1-5; a possible D gene is TRBD1 (5 bases). CDR1 and CDR2 from the germline V gene are MNHNY and SVGAGI (reference sequence). The CDR3 is 14 residues long. V was trimmed by 5 bases and J by 2 bases, leaving 10 bases between them.

This chain joins TRBV5-1 and TRBJ2-6; the match to TRBD2 covers 8 bases. The V segment lost 3 bases and the J segment 2 bases; nucleotides outside the gene matches: 7. The CDR3 consists of 17 residues. Germline V CDR1 and CDR2: SGHRS, YFSETQ. This chain's CDR3 is CASSSTSGLPGANVLTF. DNA of the CDR3: TGCGCCAGCAGCTCCACTAGCGGCCTACCTGGGGCCAACGTCCTGACTTTC.

There are a few counts of this clonotype. This rearrangement joins TRBV9 to TRBJ1-1; D is perhaps TRBD1 (5 bases). Trimming left V 4 bases short and J 4 bases short, with 14 bases between. The CDR3 loop spans 14 amino acids. Germline V lookup: CDR1 SGDLS, CDR2 YYNGEE. In DNA form, the CDR3 reads TGTGCCAGCAGCCACGACCCTGGGGGCACTGAAGCTTTCTTT. Translated: CASSHDPGGTEAFF. The full variable domain, its missing parts supplied by reference TRBV9 and TRBJ1-1, is DSGVTQTPKHLITATGQRVTLRCSPRSGDLSVYWYQQSLDQGLQFLIQYYNGEERAKGNILERFSAQQFPDLHSELNLSSLELGDSALYFCASSHDPGGTEAFFGQGTRLTVV.

As regards this clonotype: A much bigger clone sits one base away, suggesting this may be a read error. This chain connects TRBV11-3 to TRBJ1-1; D unresolved. Looked up from germline, CDR1 is SGHNT and CDR2 is YENEEA. This CDR3 has 16 residues. Trimming left V 4 bases short and J 4 bases short, with 19 bases between. This CDR3 reads CASSSYPGFSSTEAFF. CDR3 in DNA: TGTGCCAGCAGCTCGTACCCCGGATTTTCGAGCACTGAAGCTTTCTTT.

This clonotype has a handful of counts. V and J are TRBV2 and TRBJ2-5; weak D call: TRBD1 (6 bases). CDR1 is SNHLY, CDR2 FYNNEI, per germline. This CDR3 is built from 12 residues. Trimming took 7 bases from V and 4 from J, leaving 10 bases between them. The CDR3 protein is CASMGARETQYF. As DNA, the CDR3 is TGTGCCAGCATGGGGGCGCGAGAGACCCAGTACTTC.

This sequence joins TRBV6-1 and TRBJ2-1, with 14 bases lining up with TRBD2. Germline values: CDR1 MNHNS, CDR2 SASEGT. Unmatched junction bases numbered 7, after V lost 7 bases and J lost 5 bases. This CDR3 has 16 residues. For the CDR3, the DNA is TGTGCCAGCACGGCAAGACTAGCGGGGGGGAACAATGAGCAGTTCTTC. Its protein is CASTARLAGGNNEQFF.

There are many counts of this clonotype. This rearrangement joins TRBV7-2 to TRBJ2-5; D is possibly TRBD1 or TRBD2 (5 bases each). The CDR3 consists of 16 residues. V dropped 3 bases and J dropped 0 bases, with 14 bases sitting between them. CDR1 and CDR2 (germline): SGHTA, FQGNSA. The DNA of the CDR3 is TGTGCCAGCAGCTTCCCGGGGCCCCCAAACCAAGAGACCCAGTACTTC. This codes for CASSFPGPPNQETQYF.

DNA for the CDR3: TGTGCCAGCAGACGACAGGGGTCAGAGACCCAGTACTTC. Translated, it gives CASRRQGSETQYF. The chain joins TRBV6-5 to TRBJ2-5; 8 bases fit TRBD1. CDR1 and CDR2 (germline): MNHEY, SVGAGI. The CDR3 has 13 amino acids. The junction had 4 bases not matched to a gene; V was cut back by 6 bases and J by 4 bases.

The V and J genes are TRBV9 and TRBJ2-3; 10 bases fit TRBD2. V lost 6 bases to trimming and J lost 4 bases; unmatched junction nucleotides: 5. Germline V lookup: CDR1 SGDLS, CDR2 YYNGEE. CDR3 length: 14 residues. This chain's CDR3 is CASTSGGWADTQYF. CDR3 bases: TGTGCCAGCACTAGCGGGGGTTGGGCAGATACGCAGTATTTT.

This clonotype was picked up many times. The chain links TRBV7-6 to TRBJ2-7; weak D call: TRBD1 (5 bases). This CDR3 region has 13 residues. V was clipped by 5 bases and J by 1 base, with 9 bases between them. CDR1 is SGHVS, CDR2 FNYEAQ, per germline. The DNA of the CDR3 is TGTGCCAGCAGCCCGGACATTTCCTACGAGCAGTACTTC. Translating it yields CASSPDISYEQYF.